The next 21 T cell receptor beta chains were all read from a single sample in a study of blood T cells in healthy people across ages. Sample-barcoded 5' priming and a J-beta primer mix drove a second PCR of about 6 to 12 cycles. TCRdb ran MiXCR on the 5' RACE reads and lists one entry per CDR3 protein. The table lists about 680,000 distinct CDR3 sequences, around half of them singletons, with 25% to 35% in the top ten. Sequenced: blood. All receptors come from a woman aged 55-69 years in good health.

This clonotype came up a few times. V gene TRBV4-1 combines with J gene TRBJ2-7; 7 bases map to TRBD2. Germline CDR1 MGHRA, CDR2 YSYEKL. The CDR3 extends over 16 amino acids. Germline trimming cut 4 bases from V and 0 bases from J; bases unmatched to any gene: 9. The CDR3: CASSPLAGPSSYEQYF. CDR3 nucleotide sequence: TGCGCCAGCAGCCCTTTAGCGGGCCCCAGCTCCTACGAGCAGTACTTC.

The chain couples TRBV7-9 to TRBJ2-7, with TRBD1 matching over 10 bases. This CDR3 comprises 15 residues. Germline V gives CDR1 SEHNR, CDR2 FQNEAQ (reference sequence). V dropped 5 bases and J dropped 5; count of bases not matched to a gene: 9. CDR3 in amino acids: CASSPRGQGIHEQYF. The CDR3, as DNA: TGTGCCAGCAGCCCGCGGGGACAGGGGATCCACGAGCAGTACTTC.

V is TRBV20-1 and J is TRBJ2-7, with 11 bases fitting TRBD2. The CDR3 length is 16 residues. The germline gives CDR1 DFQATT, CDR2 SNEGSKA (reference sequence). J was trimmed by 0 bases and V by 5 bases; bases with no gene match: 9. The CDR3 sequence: CSASGLAGPSSYEQYF. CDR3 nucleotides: TGCAGTGCTTCTGGACTAGCGGGTCCCAGCTCCTACGAGCAGTACTTC.

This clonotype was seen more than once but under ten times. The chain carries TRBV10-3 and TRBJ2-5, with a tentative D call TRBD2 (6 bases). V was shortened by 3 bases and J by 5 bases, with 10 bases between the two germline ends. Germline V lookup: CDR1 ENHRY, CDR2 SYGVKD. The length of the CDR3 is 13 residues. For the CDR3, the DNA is TGTGCCATCAGTGATGGAGGGGAGGAGACCCAGTACTTC. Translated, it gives CAISDGGEETQYF.

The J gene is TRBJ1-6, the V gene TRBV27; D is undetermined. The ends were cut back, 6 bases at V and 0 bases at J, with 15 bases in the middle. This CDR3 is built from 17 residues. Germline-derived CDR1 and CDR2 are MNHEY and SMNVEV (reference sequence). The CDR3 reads CASRKSGLSSYNSPLHF. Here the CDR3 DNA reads TGTGCCAGCAGAAAATCGGGCTTGAGCTCCTATAATTCACCCCTCCACTTT.

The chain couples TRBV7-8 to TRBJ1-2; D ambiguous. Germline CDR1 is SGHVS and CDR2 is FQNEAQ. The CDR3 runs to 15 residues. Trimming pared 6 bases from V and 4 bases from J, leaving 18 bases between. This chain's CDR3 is CASSHPGREGYGYTF. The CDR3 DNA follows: TGTGCCAGCAGTCATCCGGGAAGGGAAGGCTATGGCTACACCTTC.

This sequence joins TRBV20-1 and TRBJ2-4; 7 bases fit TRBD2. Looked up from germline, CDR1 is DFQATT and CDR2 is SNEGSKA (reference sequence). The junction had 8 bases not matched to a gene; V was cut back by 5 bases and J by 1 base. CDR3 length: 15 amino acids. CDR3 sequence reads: CSAFGTSVAKNIQYF. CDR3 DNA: TGCAGTGCTTTTGGAACTAGCGTCGCCAAAAACATTCAGTACTTC.

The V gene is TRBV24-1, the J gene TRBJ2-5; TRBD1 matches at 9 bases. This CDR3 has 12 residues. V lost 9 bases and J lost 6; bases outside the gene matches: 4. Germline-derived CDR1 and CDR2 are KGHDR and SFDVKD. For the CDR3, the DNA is TGTGCCACCCAAGACAGGGGGAAGACCCAGTACTTC. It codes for CATQDRGKTQYF.

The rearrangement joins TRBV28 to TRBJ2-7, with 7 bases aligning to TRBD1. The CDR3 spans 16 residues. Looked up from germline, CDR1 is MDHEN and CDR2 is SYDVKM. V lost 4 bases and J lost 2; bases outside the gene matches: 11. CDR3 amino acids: CASSSQTGLSTYEQYF. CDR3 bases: TGTGCCAGCAGTTCGCAGACAGGGCTTTCAACCTACGAGCAGTACTTC.

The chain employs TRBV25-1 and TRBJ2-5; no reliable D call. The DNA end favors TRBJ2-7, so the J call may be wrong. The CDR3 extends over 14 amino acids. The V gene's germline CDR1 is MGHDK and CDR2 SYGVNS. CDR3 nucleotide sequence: TGTGCCAGCAGTGAATTATACAGCGCGTACGAGCAGTACTTC. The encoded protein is CASSELYSAYEQYF.

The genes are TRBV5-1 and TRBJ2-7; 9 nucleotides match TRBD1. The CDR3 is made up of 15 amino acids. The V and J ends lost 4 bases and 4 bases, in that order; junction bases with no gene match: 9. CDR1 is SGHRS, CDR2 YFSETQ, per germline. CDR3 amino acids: CASSRAGTGNYEQYF. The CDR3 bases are TGCGCCAGCAGCCGGGCCGGGACAGGGAATTACGAGCAGTACTTC.

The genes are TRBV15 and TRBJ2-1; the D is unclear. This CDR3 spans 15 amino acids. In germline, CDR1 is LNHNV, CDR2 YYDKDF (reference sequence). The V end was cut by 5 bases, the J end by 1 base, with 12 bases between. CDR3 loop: CATSSRVTSYNEQFF. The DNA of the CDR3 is TGTGCCACCAGCTCTCGCGTAACGTCCTACAATGAGCAGTTCTTC. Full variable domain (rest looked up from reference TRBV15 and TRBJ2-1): DAMVIQNPRYQVTQFGKPVTLSCSQTLNHNVMYWYQQKSSQAPKLLFHYYDKDFNNEADTPDNFQSRRPNTSFCFLDIRSPGLGDTAMYLCATSSRVTSYNEQFFGPGTRLTVL.

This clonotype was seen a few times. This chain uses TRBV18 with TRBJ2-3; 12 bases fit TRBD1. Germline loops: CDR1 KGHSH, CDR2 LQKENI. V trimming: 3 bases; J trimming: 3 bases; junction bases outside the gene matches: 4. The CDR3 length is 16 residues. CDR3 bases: TGTGCCAGCTCACCGAGGGGACAGGGGGCGACAGATACGCAGTATTTT. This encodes CASSPRGQGATDTQYF.

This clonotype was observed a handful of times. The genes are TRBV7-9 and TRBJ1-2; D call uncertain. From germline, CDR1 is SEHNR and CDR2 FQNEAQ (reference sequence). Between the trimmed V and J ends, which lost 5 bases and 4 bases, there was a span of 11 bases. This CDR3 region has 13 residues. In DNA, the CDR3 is TGTGCCAGCAGCCAGTTTACCGGCTATGGCTACACCTTC. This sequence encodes CASSQFTGYGYTF.

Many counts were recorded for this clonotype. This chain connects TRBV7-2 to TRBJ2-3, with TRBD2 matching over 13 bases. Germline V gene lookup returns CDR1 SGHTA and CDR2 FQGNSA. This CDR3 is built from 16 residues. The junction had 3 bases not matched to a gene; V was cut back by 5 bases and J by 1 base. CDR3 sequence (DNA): TGTGCCAGCAGCCCCGGACTAGCGGGAGGCACAGATACGCAGTATTTT. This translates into CASSPGLAGGTDTQYF. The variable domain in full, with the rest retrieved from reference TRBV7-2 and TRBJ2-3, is GAGVSQSPSNKVTEKGKDVELRCDPISGHTALYWYRQSLGQGLEFLIYFQGNSAPDKSGLPSDRFSAERTGGSVSTLTIQRTQQEDSAVYLCASSPGLAGGTDTQYFGPGTRLTVL.

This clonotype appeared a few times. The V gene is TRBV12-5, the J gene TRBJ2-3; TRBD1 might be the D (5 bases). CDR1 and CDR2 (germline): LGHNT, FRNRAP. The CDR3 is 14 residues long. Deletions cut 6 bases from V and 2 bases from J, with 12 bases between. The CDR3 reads CASGPGIYTDTQYF. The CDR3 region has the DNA TGTGCTAGTGGACCAGGGATTTACACAGATACGCAGTATTTT.

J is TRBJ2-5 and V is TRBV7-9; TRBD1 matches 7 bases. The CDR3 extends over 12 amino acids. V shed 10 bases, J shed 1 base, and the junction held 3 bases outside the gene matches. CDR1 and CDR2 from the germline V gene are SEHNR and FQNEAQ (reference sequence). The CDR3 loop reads CAIGTAQETQYF. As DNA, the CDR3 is TGTGCCATCGGGACAGCCCAAGAGACCCAGTACTTC.

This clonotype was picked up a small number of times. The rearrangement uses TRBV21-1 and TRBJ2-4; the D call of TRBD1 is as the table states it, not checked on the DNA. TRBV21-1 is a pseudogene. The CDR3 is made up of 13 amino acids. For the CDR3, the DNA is TGTGCCAGGACAGTGCTAGCCAAAAACATTCAGTACTTC. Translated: CARTVLAKNIQYF.

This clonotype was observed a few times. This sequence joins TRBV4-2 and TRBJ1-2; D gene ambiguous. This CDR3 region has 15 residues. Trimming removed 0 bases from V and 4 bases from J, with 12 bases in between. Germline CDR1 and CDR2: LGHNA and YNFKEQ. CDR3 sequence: CASSQDPALSYGYTF. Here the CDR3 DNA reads TGTGCCAGCAGCCAAGATCCCGCCCTCTCCTATGGCTACACCTTC.

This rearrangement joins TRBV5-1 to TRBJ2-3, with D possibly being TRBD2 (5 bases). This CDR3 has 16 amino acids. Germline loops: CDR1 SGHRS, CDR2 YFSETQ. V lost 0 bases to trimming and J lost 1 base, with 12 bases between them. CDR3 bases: TGCGCCAGCAGCTTGGTAATCGGGGTGGGCACAGATACGCAGTATTTT. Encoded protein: CASSLVIGVGTDTQYF.

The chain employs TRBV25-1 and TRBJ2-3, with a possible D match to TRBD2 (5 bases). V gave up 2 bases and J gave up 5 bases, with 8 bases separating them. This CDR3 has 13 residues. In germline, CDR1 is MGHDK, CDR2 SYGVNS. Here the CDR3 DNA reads TGTGCCAGCAGTGAACTAGCCTTAGATACGCAGTATTTT. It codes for CASSELALDTQYF.